This record covers a single T cell receptor (beta chain). Authors' processing steps: Reference gene primer amplification yielded estimated nucleated cell counts. The assay was immunoSEQ multiplex PCR, and TCRdb's table has in-frame clones only and misses some. That table is the source of V, J and clone size, and D and trimming were worked out from the DNA. The sample records some 80,000 clones, roughly 89% being singletons. Trimming took 7 bases from V and 5 from J; bases not matched to a gene: 11. The CDR3 length is 14 residues. CDR1 is MNHEY, CDR2 SVGAGI, per germline. The source of the sample is a study of blood T cell repertoires in COVID-19. Study context: Material from acute and convalescent COVID-19 was sourced from the United States, Italy and Spain. T cells, B-cell-depleted T cells, or PBMCs provided the cDNA or gDNA that served as material.

The rearrangement uses TRBV6-5 and TRBJ2-7, with TRBD1 matching over 7 bases. What was sequenced was peripheral blood. The sequence was collected from a woman older than 75 with active or convalescent COVID-19. CDR3 amino acids: CASTSRDRTNEQYF. The CDR3 DNA reads TGTGCCAGCACCAGCCGGGACAGAACGAACGAGCAGTACTTC.